What follows is one TCR beta chain and its context. What it binds is not known. Germline lookup yields CDR1 SGDLS and CDR2 YYNGEE. The CDR3 sequence is 14 residues long. After removal of 3 bases from V and 3 bases from J, the junction contained 3 bases not matched to a gene. Produced via immunoSEQ multiplex PCR; TCRdb's table is partial and in-frame only. The table records 140,000 to 150,000 clones, roughly 92% of them present only once. These data belong to a study of T cell responses to AZD1222 COVID-19 vaccine. Study conclusions and caveats: Receipt of two AZD1222 doses was followed by a rise in Spike-specific TCR breadth and depth. Donor demographics were predominantly white British with a female majority; clonal diversity may be underestimated.

The sample consisted of peripheral blood, taken on day 0 of AZD1222 vaccination. V is TRBV9 and J is TRBJ1-1, with 9 bases matching TRBD1. The receptor comes from an adult in good health. This CDR3 reads CASSEGTGYTEAFF. DNA of the CDR3: TGTGCCAGCAGCGAGGGGACAGGGTACACTGAAGCTTTCTTT. The variable domain in full, with the rest retrieved from reference TRBV9 and TRBJ1-1, is DSGVTQTPKHLITATGQRVTLRCSPRSGDLSVYWYQQSLDQGLQFLIQYYNGEERAKGNILERFSAQQFPDLHSELNLSSLELGDSALYFCASSEGTGYTEAFFGQGTRLTVV.